The clone carrying this TCR beta chain was recorded a few times. The antigen is undetermined. CDR3 size: 19 residues. The trim removed 0 bases at V and 3 bases at J, leaving 7 bases unmatched. Germline V gene sequence: CDR1 SEHNR, CDR2 FQNEAQ (reference sequence). The data derive from a study of cytomegalovirus exposure and HLA in healthy donors. Study context: Early release data held about 85 million unique TCRs from HLA-typed donors. Study-wide results and caveats: The investigators catalogued some 150 TCR beta chains as cytomegalovirus-associated. For presence/absence analyses, sequencing depth was assumed to be roughly uniform across donors. It was likely that a cluster of highly shared sequence variants was a sequencing artifact.

PCR used 60 Vbeta primers and 13 Jbeta primers. Using immunoSEQ multiplex PCR, the repertoire was profiled, and TCRdb retains in-frame clones only, with some absent. Of fewer than 200,000 clones detected, 70% to 80% appear once; the ten largest clones hold 2% to 2.5%. The V gene is TRBV7-9, the J gene TRBJ2-1; TRBD2 matches at 14 bases. This sequence was found in a man aged 35-49 years in good health and CMV-seronegative. The sequenced sample consisted of PBMCs. CDR3: CASSLAVTSGRAFYNEQFF. CDR3 DNA sequence: TGTGCCAGCAGCTTAGCGGTGACTAGCGGGAGGGCCTTCTACAATGAGCAGTTCTTC.